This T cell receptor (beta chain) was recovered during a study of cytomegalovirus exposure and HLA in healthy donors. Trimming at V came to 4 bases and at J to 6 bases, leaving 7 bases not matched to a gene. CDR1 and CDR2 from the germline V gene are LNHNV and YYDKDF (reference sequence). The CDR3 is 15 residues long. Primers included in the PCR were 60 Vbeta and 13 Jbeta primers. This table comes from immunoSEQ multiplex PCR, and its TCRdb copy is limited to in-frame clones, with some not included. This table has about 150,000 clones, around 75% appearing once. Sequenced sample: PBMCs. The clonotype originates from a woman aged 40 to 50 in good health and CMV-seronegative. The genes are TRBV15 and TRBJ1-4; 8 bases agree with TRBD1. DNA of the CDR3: TGTGCCACCAGCAAGTTGGACAGGGAGGATGAAAAACTGTTTTTT. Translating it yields CATSKLDREDEKLFF.